Sequencing of this TCR beta chain was carried out in a study of blood T cell repertoires in COVID-19. Study in general: The origin of the acute and convalescent COVID-19 samples was the United States, Italy and Spain. T cells, B-cell-depleted T cells, or PBMCs provided the cDNA or gDNA that served as material.

In the source study's methods: By means of reference gene primer amplification, nucleated cell counts were estimated. Some clones are missing from TCRdb's copy, which holds only in-frame ones; the method was immunoSEQ multiplex PCR. V, J and clone size are those of that table, while D and trimming were read from the DNA. The repertoire consists of some 140,000 clones, with around 89% occurring once and the leading ten covering roughly 18%. This clone was found a few times. The V and J ends lost 4 bases and 6 bases respectively, with 19 bases between them. Looked up from germline, CDR1 is WNHNN and CDR2 is SYGVQD (reference sequence). The CDR3 totals 16 residues.

Sequencing was performed on peripheral blood. The V gene is TRBV10-1, the J gene TRBJ2-1; a possible D gene is TRBD2 (6 bases). The sequence was obtained from a man aged 45 to 65 with active or convalescent COVID-19. CDR3 bases: TGCGCCAGCAGTGGGCCTGGTGGCCTAGCGATCAATGAGCAGTTCTTC. It codes for CASSGPGGLAINEQFF.